The rows below give T cell receptor beta chains drawn from one sample of a study of T cell repertoires in cytomegalovirus infection. These receptors lack a known antigen. MiXCR, applied by TCRdb to the reads, yields one record per CDR3 protein. Of roughly 800,000 distinct CDR3 sequences in the sample, just under 30% are singletons; the top ten hold 13%. The sample consisted of cultured CD8+ T cells from PBMCs, taken from culture after CMV antigen stimulation. These receptors all stem from a human donor in good health (CMV status not recorded). Some clones in this sample may be carry-over from other donors' samples. CDR3s include the opening cysteine and the closing phenylalanine or tryptophan. D genes are given only for firm matches. A clone size is listed for some rows: how often the clone was seen (once, few, many), or a class if it is expanded.

>TRBJ1-2|TRBV7-9|NA|NA
TGTGCCAGCAGCTCCCCGGACGACTATGGCTACACCTTC
CASSSPDDYGYTF
>TRBJ2-2|TRBV7-6|NA|NA
TGTGCCAGCAGCTCCAGACAGGGGAGGGCGTCCGGGGAGCTGTTTTTT
CASSSRQGRASGELFF
>TRBJ2-5|TRBV20-1|NA|NA
TGCAGTGCTAGATGGGGAGAGACCCAGTACTTC
CSARWGETQYF
>TRBJ2-1|TRBV28|NA|NA
TGTGCCAGCAGTTCACAGAGGGGATACAATGAGCAGTTCTTC
CASSSQRGYNEQFF
>TRBJ1-1|TRBV11-1|NA|few
TGTGCCAGCAGCCTCCCCCTTTCGAACACTGAAGCTTTCTTT
CASSLPLSNTEAFF
>TRBJ1-1|TRBV7-8|NA|many
TGTGCCAGCAGCTTGGCACCGAACACTGAAGCTTTCTTT
CASSLAPNTEAFF
>TRBJ1-2|TRBV13|NA|NA
TGTGCCAGCAGACCAGAGGGGCCAAGGGACCCCTATGGCTACACCTTC
CASRPEGPRDPYGYTF
>TRBJ1-3|TRBV4-3|NA|NA
TGCGCCAGCAGCCAAGATGTGGGCCCTCGGAACACCATATATTTT
CASSQDVGPRNTIYF
>TRBJ1-6|TRBV4-1|NA|NA
TGCGCCAGCAGCCAAGACGCGGGGGATTATAATTCACCCCTCCACTTT
CASSQDAGDYNSPLHF
>TRBJ1-2|TRBV27|NA|few
TGTGCCAGCAGTTCCAGGGGTTTTGACTATGGCTACACCTTC
CASSSRGFDYGYTF
>TRBJ2-3|TRBV7-9|NA|NA
TGTGCCAGCAGCTTCCGTGGACGAGTAACCACAGATACGCAGTATTTT
CASSFRGRVTTDTQYF
>TRBJ2-7|TRBV27|TRBD1|NA
TGTGCCAGCAGTTTCATGACAGGGGACGAGCAGTACTTC
CASSFMTGDEQYF
>TRBJ2-5|TRBV6-5|NA|many
TGTGCCAGCAGTCTCACAGGGCCCTCTCAAGAGACCCAGTACTTC
CASSLTGPSQETQYF
>TRBJ1-1|TRBV9|NA|NA
TGTGCCAGCAGCGTAGCTCGGGGGGACACTGAAGCTTTCTTT
CASSVARGDTEAFF
>TRBJ1-2|TRBV12-3/TRBV12-4|TRBD1|NA
TGTGCCAGCAGTCTACAGGGGGCAGGAGTAAGGGGCTACACCTTC
CASSLQGAGVRGYTF
>TRBJ1-2|TRBV6-2/TRBV6-3|NA|NA
TGTGCCAGCAGTTACTCGATTCAAGACTTTTCTAACTATGGCTACACCTTC
CASSYSIQDFSNYGYTF